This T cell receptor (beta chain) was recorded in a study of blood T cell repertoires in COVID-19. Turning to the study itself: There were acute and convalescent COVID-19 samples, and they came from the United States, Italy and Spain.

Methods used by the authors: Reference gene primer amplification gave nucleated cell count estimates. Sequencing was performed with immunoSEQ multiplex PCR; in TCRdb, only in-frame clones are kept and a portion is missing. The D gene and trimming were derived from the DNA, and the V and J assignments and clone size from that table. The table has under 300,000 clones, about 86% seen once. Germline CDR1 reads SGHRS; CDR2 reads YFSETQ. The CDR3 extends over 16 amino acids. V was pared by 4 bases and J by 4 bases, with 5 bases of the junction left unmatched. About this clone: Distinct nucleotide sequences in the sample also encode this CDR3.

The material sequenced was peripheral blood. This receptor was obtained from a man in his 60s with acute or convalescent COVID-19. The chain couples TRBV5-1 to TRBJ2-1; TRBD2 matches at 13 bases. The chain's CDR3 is CASSLRLAGGYNEQFF. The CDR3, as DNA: TGCGCCAGCAGCCTCAGACTAGCGGGAGGATACAATGAGCAGTTCTTC.